This section outlines one T cell receptor beta chain sequence together with its context. The antigen remains unidentified. V gave up 5 bases and J gave up 4 bases; unmatched junction bases: 3. Germline V gene data show CDR1 as SNHLY and CDR2 as FYNNEI. The CDR3 runs 14 residues. The sample originates from a study of cytomegalovirus exposure and HLA in healthy donors. About the research overall: Out of 398 genotyped donors, roughly 80% belonged to the Caucasian-associated ancestry cluster. Regarding the study as a whole: Reportedly, HLA-A and HLA-B alleles of most subjects were accurately predicted from TCR beta. According to a later analysis, donors in an Asian-associated ancestry cluster reportedly had fewer N-insertions than the approximately 730-donor mean.

Primers included in the PCR were 60 Vbeta and 13 Jbeta primers. Only in-frame clones appear in the TCRdb table, and some are missing; sequencing was by immunoSEQ multiplex PCR. The sample yields 100,000 or so clones, roughly 80% seen once. This sequence was found in a man aged 25 to 40 in good health and CMV-seropositive. The rearrangement links TRBV2 to TRBJ1-5, with 9 bases fitting TRBD1. The material sequenced was PBMCs. This chain's CDR3 is CASSYRGRNQPQHF. Written as DNA, the CDR3 is TGTGCCAGCAGTTACAGGGGGCGAAATCAGCCCCAGCATTTT. Together with reference TRBV2 and TRBJ1-5, the CDR3 gives the full variable domain: EPEVTQTPSHQVTQMGQEVILRCVPISNHLYFYWYRQILGQKVEFLVSFYNNEISEKSEIFDDQFSVERPDGSNFTLKIRSTKLEDSAMYFCASSYRGRNQPQHFGDGTRLSIL.